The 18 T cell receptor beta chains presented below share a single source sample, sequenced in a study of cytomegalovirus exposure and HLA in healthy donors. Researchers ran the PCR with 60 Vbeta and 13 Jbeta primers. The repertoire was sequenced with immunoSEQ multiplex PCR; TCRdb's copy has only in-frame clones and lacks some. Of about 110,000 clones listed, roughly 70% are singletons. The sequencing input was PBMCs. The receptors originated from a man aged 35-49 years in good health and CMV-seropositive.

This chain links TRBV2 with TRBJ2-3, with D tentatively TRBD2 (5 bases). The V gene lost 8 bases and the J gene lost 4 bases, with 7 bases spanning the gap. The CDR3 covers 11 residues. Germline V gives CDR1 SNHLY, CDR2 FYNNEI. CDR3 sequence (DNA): TGTGCCAGCCTAGCCGCAGATACGCAGTATTTT. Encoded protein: CASLAADTQYF.

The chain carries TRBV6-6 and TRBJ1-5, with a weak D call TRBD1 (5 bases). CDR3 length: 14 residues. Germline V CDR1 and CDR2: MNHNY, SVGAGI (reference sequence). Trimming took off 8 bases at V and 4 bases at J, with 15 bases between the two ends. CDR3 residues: CASDTGTGNQPQHF. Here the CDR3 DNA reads TGTGCCAGCGACACAGGAACCGGGAATCAGCCCCAGCATTTT.

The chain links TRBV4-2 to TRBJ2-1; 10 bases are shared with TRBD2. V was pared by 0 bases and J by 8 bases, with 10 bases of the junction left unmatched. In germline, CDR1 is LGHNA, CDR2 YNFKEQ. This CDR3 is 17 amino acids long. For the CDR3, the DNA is TGTGCCAGCAGCCAAGACCGACCGGGACTAGCGACCGATGAGCAGTTCTTC. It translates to CASSQDRPGLATDEQFF.

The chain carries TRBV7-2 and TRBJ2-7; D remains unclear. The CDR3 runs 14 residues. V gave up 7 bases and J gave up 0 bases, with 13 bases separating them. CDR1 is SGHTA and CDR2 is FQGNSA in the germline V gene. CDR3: CASKLTPGSYEQYF. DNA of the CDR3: TGTGCCAGCAAGCTTACCCCCGGCTCCTACGAGCAGTACTTC. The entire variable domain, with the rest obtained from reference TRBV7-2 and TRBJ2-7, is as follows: GAGVSQSPSNKVTEKGKDVELRCDPISGHTALYWYRQSLGQGLEFLIYFQGNSAPDKSGLPSDRFSAERTGGSVSTLTIQRTQQEDSAVYLCASKLTPGSYEQYFGPGTRLTVT.

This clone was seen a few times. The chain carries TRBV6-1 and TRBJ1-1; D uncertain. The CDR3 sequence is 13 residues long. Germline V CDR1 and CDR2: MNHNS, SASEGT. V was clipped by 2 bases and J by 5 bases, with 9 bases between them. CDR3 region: CASSERGRTEAFF. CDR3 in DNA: TGTGCCAGCAGTGAAAGAGGGAGAACTGAAGCTTTCTTT.

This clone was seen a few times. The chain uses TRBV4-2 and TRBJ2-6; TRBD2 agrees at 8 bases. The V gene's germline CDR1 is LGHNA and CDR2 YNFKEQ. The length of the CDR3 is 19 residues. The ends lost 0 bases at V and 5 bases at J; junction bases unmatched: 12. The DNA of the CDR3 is TGTGCCAGCAGCCAAGAGAGCGGGGGTGGCGCGGGGAGGGCCAACGTCCTGACTTTC. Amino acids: CASSQESGGGAGRANVLTF.

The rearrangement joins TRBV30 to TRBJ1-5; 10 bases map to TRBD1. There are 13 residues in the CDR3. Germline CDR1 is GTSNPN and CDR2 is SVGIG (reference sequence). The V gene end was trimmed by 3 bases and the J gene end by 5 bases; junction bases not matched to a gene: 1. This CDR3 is CAWRGQGHQPQHF. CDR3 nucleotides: TGTGCCTGGAGGGGACAGGGGCATCAGCCCCAGCATTTT.

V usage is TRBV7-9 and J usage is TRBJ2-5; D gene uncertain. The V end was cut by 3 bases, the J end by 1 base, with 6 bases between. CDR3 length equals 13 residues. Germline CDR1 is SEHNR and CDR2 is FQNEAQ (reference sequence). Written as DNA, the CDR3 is TGTGCCAGCAGCTTCAGTTTCCAAGAGACCCAGTACTTC. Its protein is CASSFSFQETQYF.

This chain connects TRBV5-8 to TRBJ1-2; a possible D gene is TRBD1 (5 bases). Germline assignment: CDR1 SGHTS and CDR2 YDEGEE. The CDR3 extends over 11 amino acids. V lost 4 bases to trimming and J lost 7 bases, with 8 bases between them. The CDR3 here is CASSRGGGYTF. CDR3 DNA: TGTGCCAGCAGCCGGGGGGGTGGCTACACCTTC.

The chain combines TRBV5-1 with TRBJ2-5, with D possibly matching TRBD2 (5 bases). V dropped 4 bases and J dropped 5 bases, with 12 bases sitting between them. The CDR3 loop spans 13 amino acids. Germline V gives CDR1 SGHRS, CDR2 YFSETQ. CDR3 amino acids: CASSGETEETQYF. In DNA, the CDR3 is TGCGCCAGCAGCGGGGAGACGGAGGAGACCCAGTACTTC.

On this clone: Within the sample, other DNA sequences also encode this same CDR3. In DNA form, the CDR3 reads TGTGCCAGCTCACCAGTGACGGGTCGGAATGAGCAGTTCTTC. Amino acid sequence: CASSPVTGRNEQFF. V gene TRBV18 combines with J gene TRBJ2-1; D gene unclear. The CDR3 contains 14 residues. Germline CDR1 and CDR2: KGHSH and LQKENI. Deletions cut 2 bases from V and 7 bases from J, with 12 bases between.

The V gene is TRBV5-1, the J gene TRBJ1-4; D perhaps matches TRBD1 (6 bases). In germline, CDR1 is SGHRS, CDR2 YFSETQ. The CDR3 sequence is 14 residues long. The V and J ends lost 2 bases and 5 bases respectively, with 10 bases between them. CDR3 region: CASSLGTPNEKLFF. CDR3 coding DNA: TGCGCCAGCAGCTTAGGGACACCGAATGAAAAACTGTTTTTT.

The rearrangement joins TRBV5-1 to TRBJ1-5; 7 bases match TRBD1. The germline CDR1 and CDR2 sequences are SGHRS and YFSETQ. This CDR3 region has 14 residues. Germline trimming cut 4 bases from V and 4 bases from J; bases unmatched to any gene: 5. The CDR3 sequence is CASSQGTANQPQHF. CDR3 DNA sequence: TGCGCCAGCAGCCAGGGGACAGCTAATCAGCCCCAGCATTTT.

This CDR3 is CASRTSSTGELFF. The CDR3 DNA follows: TGTGCCAGCAGGACTAGTAGCACCGGGGAGCTGTTTTTT. The V gene is TRBV2, the J gene TRBJ2-2; perhaps TRBD2 as D (6 bases). The CDR3 contains 13 residues. V was cut by 6 bases and J by 4 bases, with 9 bases left in between. From germline, CDR1 is SNHLY and CDR2 FYNNEI.

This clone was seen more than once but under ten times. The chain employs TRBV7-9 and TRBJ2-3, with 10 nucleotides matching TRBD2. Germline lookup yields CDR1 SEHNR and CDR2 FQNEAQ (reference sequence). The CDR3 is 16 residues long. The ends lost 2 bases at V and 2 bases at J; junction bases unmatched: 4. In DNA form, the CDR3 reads TGTGCCAGCAGCTTAAAACTAGCGGGGTTCACAGATACGCAGTATTTT. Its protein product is CASSLKLAGFTDTQYF.

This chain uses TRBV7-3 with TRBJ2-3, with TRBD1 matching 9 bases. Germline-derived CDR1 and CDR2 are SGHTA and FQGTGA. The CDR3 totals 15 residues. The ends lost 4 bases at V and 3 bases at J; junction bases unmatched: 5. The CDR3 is CASSSGQGITDTQYF. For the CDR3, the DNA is TGTGCCAGCAGCTCCGGACAGGGGATTACAGATACGCAGTATTTT.

CDR3 protein: CASSERQSNEKLFF. CDR3 bases: TGTGCCAGCAGTGAAAGACAGTCTAATGAAAAACTGTTTTTT. The chain employs TRBV6-1 and TRBJ1-4, with a possible D match to TRBD1 (5 bases). Trimming took off 2 bases at V and 3 bases at J, with 7 bases between the two ends. The germline V gene encodes CDR1 MNHNS and CDR2 SASEGT. This CDR3 contains 14 residues.

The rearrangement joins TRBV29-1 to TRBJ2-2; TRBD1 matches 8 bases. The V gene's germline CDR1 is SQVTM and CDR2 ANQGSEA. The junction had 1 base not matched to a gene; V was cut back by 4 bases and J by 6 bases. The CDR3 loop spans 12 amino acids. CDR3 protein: CSVVQGAGELFF. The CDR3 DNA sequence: TGCAGCGTTGTACAGGGGGCCGGGGAGCTGTTTTTT.